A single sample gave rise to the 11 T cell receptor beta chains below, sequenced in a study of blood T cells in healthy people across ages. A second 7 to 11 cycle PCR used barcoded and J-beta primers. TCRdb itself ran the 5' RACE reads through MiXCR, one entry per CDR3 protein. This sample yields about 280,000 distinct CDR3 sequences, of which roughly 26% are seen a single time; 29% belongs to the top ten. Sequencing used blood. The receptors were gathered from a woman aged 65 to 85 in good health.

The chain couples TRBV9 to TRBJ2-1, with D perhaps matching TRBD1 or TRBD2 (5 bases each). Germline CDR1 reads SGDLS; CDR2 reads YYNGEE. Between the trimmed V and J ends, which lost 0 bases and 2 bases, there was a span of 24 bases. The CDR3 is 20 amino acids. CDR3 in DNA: TGTGCCAGCAGCGTAGAAGGGGAGATGGGGGAGATAGGGGCCTACAATGAGCAGTTCTTC. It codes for CASSVEGEMGEIGAYNEQFF.

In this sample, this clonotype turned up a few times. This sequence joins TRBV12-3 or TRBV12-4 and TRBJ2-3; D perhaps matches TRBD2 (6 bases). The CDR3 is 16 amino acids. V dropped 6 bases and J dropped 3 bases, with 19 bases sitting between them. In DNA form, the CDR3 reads TGTGCCAGCAGCTGGAGGGGAGCCGTCGGAACAGATACGCAGTATTTT. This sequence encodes CASSWRGAVGTDTQYF.

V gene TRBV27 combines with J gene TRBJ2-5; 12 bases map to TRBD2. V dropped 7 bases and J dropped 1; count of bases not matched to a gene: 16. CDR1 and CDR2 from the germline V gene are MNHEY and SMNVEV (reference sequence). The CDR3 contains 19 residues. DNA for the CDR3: TGTGCCAGCACCCCTTACTCTAGCGGGAGGGCCGCTGGCCAAGAGACCCAGTACTTC. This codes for CASTPYSSGRAAGQETQYF.

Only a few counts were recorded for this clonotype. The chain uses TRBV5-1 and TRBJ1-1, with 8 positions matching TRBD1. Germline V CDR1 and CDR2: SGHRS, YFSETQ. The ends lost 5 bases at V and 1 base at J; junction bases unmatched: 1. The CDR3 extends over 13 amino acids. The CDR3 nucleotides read TGCGCCAGCAGGACAGGGGCGAACACTGAAGCTTTCTTT. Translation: CASRTGANTEAFF.

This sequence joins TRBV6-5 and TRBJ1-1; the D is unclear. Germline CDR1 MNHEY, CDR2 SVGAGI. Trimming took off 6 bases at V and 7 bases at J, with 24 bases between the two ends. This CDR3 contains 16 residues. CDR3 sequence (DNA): TGTGCCAGCAGACCCTGGGATAGTTCGGCAGCCCATGAAGCTTTCTTT. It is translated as CASRPWDSSAAHEAFF.

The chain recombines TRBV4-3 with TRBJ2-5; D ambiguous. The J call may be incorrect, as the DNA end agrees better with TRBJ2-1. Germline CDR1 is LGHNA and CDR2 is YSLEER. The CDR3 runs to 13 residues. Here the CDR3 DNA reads TGCGCCAGCAGCCAAGAGGGGTGGAGTGAGCAGTTCTTC. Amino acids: CASSQEGWSEQFF.

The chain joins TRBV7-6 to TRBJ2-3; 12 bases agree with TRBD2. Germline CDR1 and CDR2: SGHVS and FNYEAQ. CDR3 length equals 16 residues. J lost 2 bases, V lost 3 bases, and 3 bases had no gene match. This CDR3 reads CASSFRTSGVTDTQYF. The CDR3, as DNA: TGTGCCAGCAGCTTTAGGACTAGCGGGGTCACAGATACGCAGTATTTT. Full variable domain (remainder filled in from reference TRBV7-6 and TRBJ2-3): GAGVSQSPRYKVTKRGQDVALRCDPISGHVSLYWYRQALGQGPEFLTYFNYEAQQDKSGLPNDRFSAERPEGSISTLTIQRTEQRDSAMYRCASSFRTSGVTDTQYFGPGTRLTVL.

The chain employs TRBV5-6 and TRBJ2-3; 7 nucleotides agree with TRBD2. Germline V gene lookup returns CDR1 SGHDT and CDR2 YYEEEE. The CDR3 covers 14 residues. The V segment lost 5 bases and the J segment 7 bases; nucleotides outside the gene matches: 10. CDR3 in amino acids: CASSSRRGLNTQYF. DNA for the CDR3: TGTGCCAGCAGTTCCAGGCGGGGGTTGAATACGCAGTATTTT.

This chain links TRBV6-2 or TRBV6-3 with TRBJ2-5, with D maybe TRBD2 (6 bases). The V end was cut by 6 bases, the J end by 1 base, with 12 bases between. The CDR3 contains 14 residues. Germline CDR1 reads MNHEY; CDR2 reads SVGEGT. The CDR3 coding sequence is TGTGCCAGCAGAAAAAGGGACTTCCAAGAGACCCAGTACTTC. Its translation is CASRKRDFQETQYF.

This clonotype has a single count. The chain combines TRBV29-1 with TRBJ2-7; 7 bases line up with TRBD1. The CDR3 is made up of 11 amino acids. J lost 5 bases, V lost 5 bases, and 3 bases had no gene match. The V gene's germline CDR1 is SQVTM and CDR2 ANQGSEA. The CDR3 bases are TGCAGCGTTACAGGGGCAAACGAGCAGTACTTC. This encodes CSVTGANEQYF.

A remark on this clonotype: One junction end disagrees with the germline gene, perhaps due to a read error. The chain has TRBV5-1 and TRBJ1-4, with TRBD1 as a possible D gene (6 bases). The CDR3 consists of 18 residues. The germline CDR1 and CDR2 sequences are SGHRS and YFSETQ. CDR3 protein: CASSKRTAREATNEKLFF. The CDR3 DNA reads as TGCGCCAGCAGCAAGAGGACAGCCCGAGAGGCAACGAATGAAAAACTGTTTTTT.